This record looks at one TCR beta chain sequence and its context. Antigen: not known. The junction departs from the called germline gene at one end, perhaps through a read error. These data originate in a study of ipilimumab plus nivolumab after autologous stem cell transplantation. In the study overall: Typical patient got 5 ipilimumab doses and seven to nine nivolumab doses (median).

Broader study findings: Per the authors, repertoire, Treg and microbiota data justify further study.

Ipilimumab, 1 mg/kg, started 14 to 28 days after autologous transplant. Patients got 3 mg/kg IV nivolumab weeks 1, 4, 7, 10, then biweekly through week 26. The repertoire was sequenced with immunoSEQ multiplex PCR; TCRdb's copy has only in-frame clones and lacks some. Of 9,000 to 15,000 clones listed, roughly 70% are singletons. This CDR3 has 12 amino acids. Germline V gene lookup returns CDR1 KGHSH and CDR2 LQKENI. The sequence was collected from a male donor with multiple myeloma. The sequenced sample was PBMCs, obtained in a trial of ipilimumab plus nivolumab as post-transplant consolidation. J is TRBJ2-1 and V is TRBV18; 7 positions match TRBD2. As DNA, the CDR3 is TGTGCCAGCTCACCAAATAGGGAGGGACGCATCTTC. This encodes CASSPNREGRIF.